A selection of T cell receptor beta chains follows, all from one sample in a study of T cells in Graves' hyperthyroidism and ophthalmopathy. TCRdb ran MiXCR on the multiplex PCR reads and lists one entry per CDR3 protein. The sample holds 500,000 to 750,000 distinct CDR3 sequences, 15% to 19% seen once. The source material was blood. All receptors come from a woman between 25 and 40 years old with Graves' hyperthyroidism. Each CDR3 is given with its conserved first and last residue. D genes are given only for firm matches. Clone size, where shown, is once, few, many, or a class for clones that have expanded.

>TRBV24-1|TRBJ2-7|few|-
TGTGCCACCGCACAGGAGAACGAGCAGTACTTC
CATAQENEQYF
>TRBV2|TRBJ1-1|-|TRBD1
TGTGCCAGCAGTGCACAGGGGGGCAGCACTGAAGCTTTCTTT
CASSAQGGSTEAFF
>TRBV20-1|TRBJ2-7|many|-
TGCAGTGCTAGGAAGCGGGAGCAGTACTTC
CSARKREQYF
>TRBV7-2|TRBJ2-5|many|-
TGTGCCAGCAGCTTAGCGGCAAAGCAAGAGACCCAGTACTTC
CASSLAAKQETQYF
>TRBV5-1|TRBJ1-2|-|-
TGCGCCAGCAGACCCGAGGGCGGCTATGGCTACACCTTC
CASRPEGGYGYTF
>TRBV6-2/TRBV6-3|TRBJ1-4|few|TRBD1
TGTGCCAGCAGGGGGACAGGGAATGAAAAACTGTTTTTT
CASRGTGNEKLFF
>TRBV3-1|TRBJ2-1|many|TRBD2
TGTGCCAGCAGCACTAGCGGGAGGTACAATGAGCAGTTCTTC
CASSTSGRYNEQFF
>TRBV10-3|TRBJ2-2|few|TRBD1
TGTGCCATCAGTGGACAGGGGGCTTATACCGGGGAGCTGTTTTTT
CAISGQGAYTGELFF
>TRBV10-2|TRBJ2-3|-|-
TGCGCCAGCAGCCCCCGTTGGCCCCCCACAGATACGCAGTATTTT
CASSPRWPPTDTQYF
>TRBV6-2/TRBV6-3|TRBJ2-1|-|TRBD2
TGTGCCAGCAGACGTGGGACTAGCGGGAGCTCCTACAATGAGCAGTTCTTC
CASRRGTSGSSYNEQFF
>TRBV15|TRBJ2-7|-|TRBD2
TGTGCCACCAGCAGAGTTGGTGGGACTAGTATCTACGAGCAGTACTTC
CATSRVGGTSIYEQYF
>TRBV10-1|TRBJ2-3|-|-
TGCGCCAGCAGTGACGACAGCTACACAGATACGCAGTATTTT
CASSDDSYTDTQYF
>TRBV7-2|TRBJ1-2|many|-
TGTGCCAGCAGCCCCCGCCCGACACCCGGGTATGGCTACACCTTC
CASSPRPTPGYGYTF
>TRBV7-3|TRBJ2-7|-|TRBD2
TGTGCCAGCAGCCCCCAGGCGGGAGCCTACGAGCAGTACTTC
CASSPQAGAYEQYF
>TRBV7-2|TRBJ2-3|-|TRBD1
TGTGCCAGCAGCTTGGACAGGGCAACCTCGTATTTT
CASSLDRATSYF
>TRBV10-3|TRBJ1-2|-|-
TGTGCCATCAGTGAGTCGGGAGAGGGTTATGGCTACACCTTC
CAISESGEGYGYTF
>TRBV4-1|TRBJ2-7|many|TRBD2
TGCGCCAGTAGCGGGAGCGGGCCGAACTCCTACGAGCAGTACTTC
CASSGSGPNSYEQYF
>TRBV12-3/TRBV12-4|TRBJ2-7|many|-
TGTGCCAGCAGTTTAGCAAGTCCGGAAATTCCCCTCGAGCAGTACTTC
CASSLASPEIPLEQYF
>TRBV10-3|TRBJ1-5|-|-
TGTGCCATCAGAAGACAGGTGGATCAGCCCCAGCATTTT
CAIRRQVDQPQHF
>TRBV20-1|TRBJ1-1|few|-
TGCAGTGCTAGAGAAGGGTTGGACACTGAAGCTTTCTTT
CSAREGLDTEAFF
>TRBV24-1|TRBJ2-2|-|-
TGTGCCACCAGTCCGAGGGATTTCACCGGGGAGCTGTTTTTT
CATSPRDFTGELFF
>TRBV29-1|TRBJ2-1|many|TRBD2
TGCAGCGTTGAACTAGCGGGAGGTGAGCAGTTCTTC
CSVELAGGEQFF
>TRBV12-3/TRBV12-4|TRBJ2-7|many|TRBD2
TGTGCCAGCAGCTTAGGACTAGCGGGAGGGACCTACGAGCAGTACTTC
CASSLGLAGGTYEQYF
>TRBV7-9|TRBJ2-1|few|-
TGTGCCAGCAGCTTTAGTGGCCAGGAGCAGTTCTTC
CASSFSGQEQFF
>TRBV7-2|TRBJ2-3|many|-
TGTGCCAGCAGCATGAGGGGGTGGACCACAGATACGCAGTATTTT
CASSMRGWTTDTQYF
>TRBV20-1|TRBJ2-3|many|-
TGCAGTGCTAACGGAAATACGCAGTATTTT
CSANGNTQYF
>TRBV20-1|TRBJ2-7|few|-
TGCAGTGCTAGTAATCCCCCCTGGGGGCAGTACTTC
CSASNPPWGQYF
>TRBV27|TRBJ2-3|-|-
TGTGCCAGCGACACCTCCAGGGGGGAAACAGATACGCAGTATTTT
CASDTSRGETDTQYF
>TRBV30|TRBJ2-4|-|-
TGTGCCTGGAGTCCCGGGGACATTCAGTACTTC
CAWSPGDIQYF
>TRBV10-3|TRBJ2-7|few|TRBD2
TGTGCCATCAGTGATGCTCTAGCGGGCCATAGCTCCCCCTACGAGCAGTACTTC
CAISDALAGHSSPYEQYF
>TRBV6-6|TRBJ2-2|many|-
TGTGCCAGCAGTTACTCCACCCGCACCGGGGAGCTGTTTTTT
CASSYSTRTGELFF
>TRBV11-1|TRBJ2-4|-|-
TGTGCCAGCAGCTTAGGCGGGAACATTCAGTACTTC
CASSLGGNIQYF
>TRBV6-1|TRBJ2-2|many|-
TGTGCCAGCAGACCCGCCTGGGGGAACACCGGGGAGCTGTTTTTT
CASRPAWGNTGELFF
>TRBV6-2/TRBV6-3|TRBJ1-5|-|-
TGTGCCAGCAGTGGTGGACAGAACAATCAGCCCCAGCATTTT
CASSGGQNNQPQHF
>TRBV6-6|TRBJ2-7|-|TRBD2
TGTGCCAGCAGTTACCTAGCGGGCCGTCCCTTCGGCGAGCAGTACTTC
CASSYLAGRPFGEQYF
>TRBV5-1|TRBJ2-3|many|TRBD2
TGCGCCAGCAGCTCACGACTAGCGGGGAGCACAGATACGCAGTATTTT
CASSSRLAGSTDTQYF
>TRBV14|TRBJ1-1|few|-
TGTGCCAGCAGCCAAGGAGGAGGGGACCGGAACACTGAAGCTTTCTTT
CASSQGGGDRNTEAFF
>TRBV20-1|TRBJ2-7|many|TRBD2
TGCAGTGCTAGAGATCAGGTAGCGGGCGTATCCTACGAGCAGTACTTC
CSARDQVAGVSYEQYF
>TRBV3-1|TRBJ2-1|many|TRBD2
TGTGCCAGCAGCCCTTGGACTAGCGGGAGGACCGTCAGTCAGTATGAGCAGTTCTTC
CASSPWTSGRTVSQYEQFF
>TRBV20-1|TRBJ1-4|-|-
TGCAGTGCTAGAGATGGGACATACGATGAAAAACTGTTTTTT
CSARDGTYDEKLFF
>TRBV19|TRBJ2-5|many|TRBD2
TGTGCCAGTAGTATCGGGACTAGCGGATTCCAAGAGACCCAGTACTTC
CASSIGTSGFQETQYF
>TRBV5-1|TRBJ2-7|-|-
TGCGCCAGCAGCCCCCAGCCCGCACAGGGAGCGTACGAGCAGTACTTC
CASSPQPAQGAYEQYF
>TRBV7-3|TRBJ2-1|many|-
TGTGCCAGCAGCTTAGAGGGGGGGGAGGGCAATGAGCAGTTCTTC
CASSLEGGEGNEQFF
>TRBV27|TRBJ1-6|few|-
TGTGCCAGCAGCGGCGGGAATTCACCCCTCCACTTT
CASSGGNSPLHF